What follows describes a single T cell receptor beta chain. Sequence at one end of the junction differs from germline and may be a read error. The data originate from a study of Graves' ophthalmopathy and Graves' hyperthyroidism. At the level of the study: Stable hyperthyroidism referred to disease that showed no ophthalmopathy within 18 months of follow-up.

RNA transcripts yielded amplified TCR beta CDR3 regions. First-round RT-PCR employed HTBI primers, with a second-round multiplex PCR after it. One entry per CDR3 protein, called by TCRdb with MiXCR from the multiplex PCR reads. The sample has approximately 1.2 million distinct CDR3 sequences; around a third are singletons. Thyroid ultrasound, orbital computed tomography, TRAb, serum thyroxine and clinical symptoms formed the basis of diagnosis. The CDR3 is 14 amino acids. Per germline, CDR1 DFQATT and CDR2 SNEGSKA (reference sequence). This TCR derives from an adult man with Graves' hyperthyroidism. V is TRBV20-1 and J is TRBJ2-2, with 9 nucleotides matching TRBD2. The sequencing sample was made of peripheral blood or thyroid tissue (not recorded which). The CDR3 reads CSARGTSNTGGLFF. The DNA of the CDR3 is TGCAGTGCTAGGGGGACTAGCAACACCGGGGGGCTGTTTTTT.